This T cell receptor (beta chain) was observed in a study of cytomegalovirus exposure and HLA in healthy donors (TCRdb year 2017). Background for the entire study: An earlier analysis of some 500 of the donors reported approximately 270 Gb of sequence data and 100 million to 140 million unique TCR beta sequences from about 179 million T cells. An early release covering roughly 640 HLA-typed donors comprised approximately 300 gigabases of sequencing data and tens of millions of unique TCR sequences. Of the approximately 400 genotyped donors, about 84% fell in the genetic ancestry cluster associated with self-reported Caucasian donors. The study aimed to test whether signatures of past pathogen exposure could be identified by cataloging public T cell receptors. The T cell repertoires of roughly 660 subjects were profiled by immunosequencing and related to cytomegalovirus serostatus. Besides the first cohort of under 700 subjects, a separate validation cohort made up of roughly 120 different subjects was used. The study combined high-throughput TCR immunosequencing, statistical association of individual TCRs with disease status, and machine learning to predict cytomegalovirus infection status. A later analysis re-analyzed previously published TCR beta repertoires from approximately 670 donors and added high-resolution HLA genotyping to study TCR occurrence patterns. Rather than drawing on any new phenotypic data, the later analysis identified candidate immune exposures from TCR beta sequences and the way those sequences occurred across donors. An earlier analysis of some 600 of the donors applied high-throughput TCR beta sequencing to assess whether each TCR beta V gene segment acted as functional or pseudogenic. Donor age, sex, ethnicity and CMV serostatus were collected together with the repertoire data. A later genetic analysis took genome-wide SNP genotypes for about 55% of the roughly 700 donors and used that subset as a discovery cohort. All discovery cohort repertoires had been generated using a single sequencing platform. Class I and class II HLA loci were covered by the typing at four-digit resolution. The number of donors typed differed by locus, with 629-630 for A, B, C, DRB1 and DQB1, 522 for DQA1, under 610 for DPA1, and some 470 for DPB1. Because of strong linkage in the cohort, four or five DR-DQ haplotypes were treated as single units for association and clustering. Across approximately 400 genotyped donors of the cohort, an average of approximately 200,000 unique TCR beta nucleotide sequences per donor were sequenced, and 15% to 20% of those sequences were non-productive. The paper's findings and limits, for the study overall: A further reported finding was that TCR beta sequences accurately predicted the HLA-A and HLA-B alleles for most subjects in the first cohort. Linkage disequilibrium might explain the correlated functional status among segregating V segments, but an unknown experimental factor could not be ruled out. The sequencing pipeline was judged likely to have produced a cluster of highly shared sequence variants as a technical artifact. In the study, 150 to 200 TCR beta chains were listed as associated with cytomegalovirus. In an earlier analysis of some 640 of the donors, most TCR beta V segments were observed in productive rearrangements about 87% or about 30% of the time, broadly matching IMGT annotations. It was suggested by the authors that the approach could potentially be generalized to other disease states and immunological phenotypes. A later analysis found that HLA-associated TCR beta chains were more clonally expanded and had lower generation probabilities than equally common non-associated chains. Some IMGT-functional V segments, including TRBV6-2 and TRBV6-3, could not be told apart with the 87-base-pair reads, so those segments were excluded. A later analysis found that TCR association rates varied across HLA loci, with DRB1 alleles showing the most associated TCRs and HLA-C alleles the fewest. Three of the identified cytomegalovirus-associated TCR beta chains were confirmed in vitro to be specific for cytomegalovirus antigens. A later analysis reported that several top co-occurrence clusters appeared linked to parvovirus B19, influenza, CMV and Epstein-Barr virus. A later analysis associated 16,951 TCR beta sequences with specific HLA alleles at a false discovery rate of 0.05. The classifier was reported to diagnose cytomegalovirus status with high specificity and sensitivity in both the original cohort and the validation cohort. Sequencing depth was assumed to be roughly uniform across donors in the presence/absence analyses, though that assumption may not hold. In a later genetic analysis, a missense DCLRE1C variant was associated with V-gene and J-gene trimming of TCR beta chains, and the association was replicated in an independent cohort. Most TCR sequences were seen in very few donors, while some public TCRs were found in many individuals. Immune exposure information for the cohort was limited to CMV serostatus. According to a later genetic analysis, donors in an Asian-associated ancestry cluster had fewer N-insertions in productive TCRs than the approximately 710-donor mean. Because some donors lacked HLA typing at each locus, the association tests relied only on the typed subset. According to a later analysis, most CMV-associated TCR beta chains appeared to be HLA-restricted, and the HLA associations seemed to be driven largely by CMV exposure. When HLA alleles, especially DR and DQ, strongly co-occurred, TCR associations were difficult to assign to individual alleles. The earlier analysis of some 560 of the donors excluded approximately 15 rarely observed V segments, including chromosome 9 orphons, because counts were too low. Only TCR beta chains were sequenced in this cohort, and the absence of alpha or paired-chain data limited detectable features.

Library preparation employed the immunoSEQ multiplex PCR assay. A mixture of 60 forward primers for TCR Vbeta segments and 13 reverse primers for TCR Jbeta segments was used in the multiplex PCR. A multiplex PCR assay on genomic DNA amplified the CDR3 region of rearranged TCR beta genes. The amplified TCR beta libraries were sequenced on the Illumina HiSeq System as 87-base-pair reads. Processing in the source paper ran as follows. Across the 500 to 700 repertoires, a later analysis counted tens of millions of unique TCR beta chains, 9.5 million to 12 million of which were shared by at least two donors. A nearest-neighbor algorithm error-corrected the raw reads and collapsed the reads into unique sequences, merging closely related sequences to remove PCR and sequencing errors. Alignment of CDR3 sequences to IMGT reference sequences was used to assign V, D and J gene segments. For a sequence to be retained, a match of at least six nucleotides was required to both a V gene segment and a J gene segment. A rearrangement was called productive if the CDR3 had no stop codons and remained in frame with V and J, and every other rearrangement was called non-productive. Following IMGT convention, CDR3 was defined as the stretch from the second conserved V-encoded cysteine up to the conserved J-encoded phenylalanine. The earlier analysis of about 590 of the donors excluded sequences that lacked an unambiguous match to a single V gene segment. In an earlier analysis of around 600 of the donors, V segments were called functional above 56.7% productive rearrangements and were called segregating when the between-donor standard deviation exceeded 5%. A statistical classification framework was built to diagnose cytomegalovirus status from the catalog of TCR beta chain sequences. In a later analysis, TCR nucleotide sequences were compared against IMGT/GENE-DB human TR gene sequences so that V and J genes could be assigned. In a later analysis, CDR3 sequences and most-parsimonious VDJ recombination scenarios were assigned using the TCRdist pipeline. In a later analysis, every TCR beta chain was defined by the combination of its CDR3 amino acid sequence and its V-gene family, and reads without a unique V-gene family were dropped. As a way to deal with suspected cross-contamination and a sequencing artifact, a later analysis dropped 450 to 600 nucleotide sequences that were highly shared and had low generation probability. A later analysis calculated a clonal expansion index for each public chain from normalized within-repertoire ranks of inferred template counts. A later analysis computed generation probabilities with a VDJ recombination model fitted to out-of-frame rearrangements, and checked the results against IGoR. A later analysis scored TCR-TCR, TCR-HLA and TCR-CMV co-occurrence with hypergeometric tests, applying a repertoire-size bias correction to TCR pairs. A later analysis estimated false discovery rates by permuting HLA or CMV assignments 20 times. A later analysis grouped co-occurring TCRs with DBSCAN, adding TCRdist sequence similarity when clustering within HLA-allele-positive subsets. Repertoires with fewer than 30,000 or more than 120,000 public chains were left out of co-occurrence clustering, as were about 5 repertoires with anomalous nucleotide sharing. TCRdb limited this immuneACCESS table to in-frame rearrangements with V and J called. A share of clones is missing; checked studies link under half to unresolved V genes, and the rest is unexplained. V and J calls plus clone size are reproduced from that table; the DNA served to infer D and trimming. The sample includes about 160,000 clones, with about 80% observed a single time. The ten largest clones capture 9.7% of the sample.

Based on the germline V gene, the CDR1 and CDR2 sequences are SGDLS and YYNGEE. From the cysteine up to the phenylalanine, the CDR3 has a length of 16 residues. The sequence is cut down to CDR3 DNA, 48 bases in frame from base 1. Trimming accounts for 7 bases at V and 0 bases at J, while the number of junction bases matched to no gene is 10. The sample holds a few counts of this clone. This receptor's antigen is unknown. Nothing much larger sits one base from this clone, and base qualities are not available. The cohort comprised around 690 healthy bone marrow donors. At the time of sampling, every cohort member was nominally healthy, though immune exposures that went unrecorded were likely present. The donor was CMV seropositive and was included in the group of approximately 310 seropositive cohort members. Each donor provided a peripheral blood sample, and peripheral blood mononuclear cells were used for TCR beta sequencing. Genomic DNA extraction from the blood cell samples was performed with the Qiagen DNeasy Blood Extraction Kit.

Source material: PBMCs. This receptor was obtained from a man in his late teens or twenties in good health and CMV-seropositive. The V gene is TRBV9 and the J gene is TRBJ1-1, and TRBD1 aligns with 9 junction nucleotides. Read as DNA, the sequence is TGTGCCAGCGGAATCGGGACAGGGTTTATGAACACTGAAGCTTTCTTT. It encodes CASGIGTGFMNTEAFF.